This T cell receptor (beta chain) originates from a study of T-cell memory formation after mild COVID-19. The wider study: TCR clusters were mostly donor specific.

Amplification by 5'RACE using constant-segment primers produced TCR alpha and TCR beta cDNA libraries that carried sample barcodes and UMIs. TCRdb re-derived calls from the 5' RACE reads in MiXCR, one entry per CDR3 protein. The sample lists tens of thousands of distinct CDR3 sequences, 16% occurring once. This CDR3 comprises 14 residues. Germline V gene sequence: CDR1 SGDLS, CDR2 YYNGEE. Trimming removed 4 bases at V and 8 bases at J, with 16 bases between. Whole-study results and caveats: The authors left the SARS-CoV-2 specificity of second-wave clones peaking on day 37 unconfirmed. Pre-infection memory showed some responding clones, and this suggested that cross-reactive memory joined.

A note on this clonotype: Antigen unknown.

The TCR was taken from an adult woman who had mild COVID-19 (a few samples of this study predate the infection). Cell type and time point are not known. This chain uses TRBV9 with TRBJ2-1, with D tentatively TRBD2 (6 bases). Sequencing was done on a sample of PBMCs or a T cell subset sorted from them (not recorded which). Here the CDR3 reads CASSSRPGEYEQFF. DNA of the CDR3: TGTGCCAGCAGCTCACGTCCGGGAGAGTATGAGCAGTTCTTC. Full variable domain (remainder filled in from reference TRBV9 and TRBJ2-1): DSGVTQTPKHLITATGQRVTLRCSPRSGDLSVYWYQQSLDQGLQFLIQYYNGEERAKGNILERFSAQQFPDLHSELNLSSLELGDSALYFCASSSRPGEYEQFFGPGTRLTVL.